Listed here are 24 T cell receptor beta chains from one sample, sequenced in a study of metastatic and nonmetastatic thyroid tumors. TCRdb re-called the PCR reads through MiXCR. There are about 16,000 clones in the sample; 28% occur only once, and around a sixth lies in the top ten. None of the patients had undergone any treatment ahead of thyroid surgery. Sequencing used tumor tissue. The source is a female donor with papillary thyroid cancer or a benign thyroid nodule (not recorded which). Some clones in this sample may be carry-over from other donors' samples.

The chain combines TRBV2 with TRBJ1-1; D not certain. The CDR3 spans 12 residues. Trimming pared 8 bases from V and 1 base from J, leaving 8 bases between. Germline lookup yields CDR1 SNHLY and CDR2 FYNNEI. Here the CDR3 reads CASGPGNTEAFF. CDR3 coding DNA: TGTGCCAGCGGACCGGGGAACACTGAAGCTTTCTTT.

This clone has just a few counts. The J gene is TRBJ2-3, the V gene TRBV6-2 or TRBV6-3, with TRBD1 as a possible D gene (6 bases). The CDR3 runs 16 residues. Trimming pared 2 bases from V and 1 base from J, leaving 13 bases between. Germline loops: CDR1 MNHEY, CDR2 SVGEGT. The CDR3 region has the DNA TGTGCCAGCAGTTACACCCCCCCAGGGGGCACAGATACGCAGTATTTT. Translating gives CASSYTPPGGTDTQYF.

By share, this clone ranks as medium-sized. The CDR3 sequence is CASTATSGSIYEQYF. The CDR3 nucleotides read TGTGCCAGCACCGCTACTAGCGGGAGTATCTACGAGCAGTACTTC. This chain links TRBV6-1 with TRBJ2-7; 11 positions agree with TRBD2. This CDR3 is 15 amino acids long. V shed 7 bases, J shed 3 bases, and the junction held 8 bases outside the gene matches. Germline V CDR1 and CDR2: MNHNS, SASEGT.

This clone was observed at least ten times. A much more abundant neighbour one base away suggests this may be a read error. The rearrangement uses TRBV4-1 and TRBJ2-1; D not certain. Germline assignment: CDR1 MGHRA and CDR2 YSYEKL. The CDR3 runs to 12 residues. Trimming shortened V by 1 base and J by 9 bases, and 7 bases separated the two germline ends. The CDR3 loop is CASSQGVIEQFF. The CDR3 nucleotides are TGCGCCAGCAGCCAAGGTGTGATTGAGCAGTTCTTC.

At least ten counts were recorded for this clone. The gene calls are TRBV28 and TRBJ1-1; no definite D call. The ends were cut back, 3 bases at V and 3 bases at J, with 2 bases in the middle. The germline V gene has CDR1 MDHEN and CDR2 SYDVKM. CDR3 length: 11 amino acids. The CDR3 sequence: CASSFYTEAFF. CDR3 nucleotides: TGTGCCAGCAGTTTCTACACTGAAGCTTTCTTT.

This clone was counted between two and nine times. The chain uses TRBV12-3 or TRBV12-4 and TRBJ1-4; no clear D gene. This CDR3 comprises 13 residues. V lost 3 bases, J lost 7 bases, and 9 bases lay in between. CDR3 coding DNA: TGTGCCAGCAGTTTCATTGGTTCTGAAAAACTGTTTTTT. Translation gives CASSFIGSEKLFF.

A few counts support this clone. The DNA for the CDR3 is TGTGCCACTTCCCCGGGCAGCTATGGCTACACCTTC. Its translation is CATSPGSYGYTF. The gene calls are TRBV24-1 and TRBJ1-2; D ambiguous. CDR1 is KGHDR, CDR2 SFDVKD, per germline. This CDR3 spans 12 amino acids. Trimming took 10 bases from V and 4 from J, leaving 12 bases between them.

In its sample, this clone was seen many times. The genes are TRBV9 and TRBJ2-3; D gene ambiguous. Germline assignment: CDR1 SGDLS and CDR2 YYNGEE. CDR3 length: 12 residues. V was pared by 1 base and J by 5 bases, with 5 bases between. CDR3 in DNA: TGTGCCAGCAGCGTATATGGAGATACGCAGTATTTT. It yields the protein CASSVYGDTQYF.

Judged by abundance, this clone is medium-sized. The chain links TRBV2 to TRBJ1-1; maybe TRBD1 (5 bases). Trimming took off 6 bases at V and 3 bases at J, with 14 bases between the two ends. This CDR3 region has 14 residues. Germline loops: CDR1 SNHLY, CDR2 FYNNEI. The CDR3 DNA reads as TGTGCCAGCAGAACACCGGAGGGGTACACTGAAGCTTTCTTT. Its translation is CASRTPEGYTEAFF. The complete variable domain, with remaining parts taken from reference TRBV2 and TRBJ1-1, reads EPEVTQTPSHQVTQMGQEVILRCVPISNHLYFYWYRQILGQKVEFLVSFYNNEISEKSEIFDDQFSVERPDGSNFTLKIRSTKLEDSAMYFCASRTPEGYTEAFFGQGTRLTVV.

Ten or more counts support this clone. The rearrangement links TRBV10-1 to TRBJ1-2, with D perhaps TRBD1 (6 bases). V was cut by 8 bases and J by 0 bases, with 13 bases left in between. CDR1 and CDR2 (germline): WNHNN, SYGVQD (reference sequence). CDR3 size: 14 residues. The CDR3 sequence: CASSQGPANYGYTF. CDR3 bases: TGCGCCAGCTCACAGGGTCCAGCTAACTATGGCTACACCTTC.

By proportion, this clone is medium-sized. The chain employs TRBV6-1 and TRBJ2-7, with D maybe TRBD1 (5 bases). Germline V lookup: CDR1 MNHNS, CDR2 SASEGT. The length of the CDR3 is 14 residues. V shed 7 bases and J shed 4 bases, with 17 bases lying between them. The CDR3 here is CASTRTSTPYEQYF. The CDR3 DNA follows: TGTGCCAGCACCCGGACATCGACCCCTTACGAGCAGTACTTC.

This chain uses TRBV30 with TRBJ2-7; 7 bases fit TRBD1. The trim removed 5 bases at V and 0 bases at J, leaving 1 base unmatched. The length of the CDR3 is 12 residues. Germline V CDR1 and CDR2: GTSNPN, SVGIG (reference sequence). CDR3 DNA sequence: TGTGCCTGGGGGGACAGCTCCTACGAGCAGTACTTC. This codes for CAWGDSSYEQYF.

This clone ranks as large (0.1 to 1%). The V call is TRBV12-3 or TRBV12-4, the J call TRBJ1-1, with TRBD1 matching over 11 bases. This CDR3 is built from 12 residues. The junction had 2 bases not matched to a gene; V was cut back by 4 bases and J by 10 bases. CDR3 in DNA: TGTGCCAGCAGTTGGGACAGGGGGGCAGCTTTCTTT. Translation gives CASSWDRGAAFF.

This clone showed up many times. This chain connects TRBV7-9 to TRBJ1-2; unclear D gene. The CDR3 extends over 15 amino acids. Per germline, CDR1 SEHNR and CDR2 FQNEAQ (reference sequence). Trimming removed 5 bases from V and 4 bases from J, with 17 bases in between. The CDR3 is CASSGEGIWPYGYTF. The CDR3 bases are TGTGCCAGCAGCGGCGAAGGGATTTGGCCCTATGGCTACACCTTC.

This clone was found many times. Here the CDR3 reads CSAIQGLDTEAFF. CDR3 nucleotide sequence: TGCAGTGCTATACAGGGGTTGGACACTGAAGCTTTCTTT. The J gene is TRBJ1-1, the V gene TRBV20-1; 7 nucleotides line up with TRBD1. The CDR3 covers 13 residues. V was clipped by 4 bases and J by 3 bases; unmatched bases: 5. Germline CDR1 DFQATT, CDR2 SNEGSKA (reference sequence).

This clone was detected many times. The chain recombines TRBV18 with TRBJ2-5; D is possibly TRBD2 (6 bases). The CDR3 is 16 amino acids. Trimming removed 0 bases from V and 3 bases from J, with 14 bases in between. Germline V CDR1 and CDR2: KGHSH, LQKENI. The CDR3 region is CASSPPGTYRKETQYF. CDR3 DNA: TGTGCCAGCTCACCACCCGGGACTTATAGAAAAGAGACCCAGTACTTC.

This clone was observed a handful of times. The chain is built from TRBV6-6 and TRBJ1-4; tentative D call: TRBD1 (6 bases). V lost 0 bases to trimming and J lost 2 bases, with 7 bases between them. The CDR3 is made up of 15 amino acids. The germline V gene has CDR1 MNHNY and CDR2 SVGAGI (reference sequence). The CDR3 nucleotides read TGTGCCAGCAGTTACTCAGGGGGTACTAATGAAAAACTGTTTTTT. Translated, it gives CASSYSGGTNEKLFF.

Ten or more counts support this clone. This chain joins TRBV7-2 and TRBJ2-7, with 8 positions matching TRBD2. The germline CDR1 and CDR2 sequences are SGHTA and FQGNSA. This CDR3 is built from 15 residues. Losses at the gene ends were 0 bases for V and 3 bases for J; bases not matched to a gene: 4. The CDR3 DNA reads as TGTGCCAGCAGCTTAGCGAGCGGGGGCTTCTACGAGCAGTACTTC. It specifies CASSLASGGFYEQYF.

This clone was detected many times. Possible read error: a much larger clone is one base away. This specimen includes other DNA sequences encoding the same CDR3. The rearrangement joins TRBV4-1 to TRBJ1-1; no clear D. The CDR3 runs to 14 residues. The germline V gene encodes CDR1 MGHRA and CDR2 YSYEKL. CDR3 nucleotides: TGCGCCAGCAGCGTAGAGGACGGAGGTACTGAAGCCTTCTTT. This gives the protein CASSVEDGGTEAFF.

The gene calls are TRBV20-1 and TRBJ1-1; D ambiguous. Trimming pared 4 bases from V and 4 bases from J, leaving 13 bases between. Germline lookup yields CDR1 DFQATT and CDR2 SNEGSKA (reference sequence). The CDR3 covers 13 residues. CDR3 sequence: CSAKNPRGTEAFF. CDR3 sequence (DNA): TGCAGTGCTAAGAATCCCCGGGGCACTGAAGCTTTCTTT.

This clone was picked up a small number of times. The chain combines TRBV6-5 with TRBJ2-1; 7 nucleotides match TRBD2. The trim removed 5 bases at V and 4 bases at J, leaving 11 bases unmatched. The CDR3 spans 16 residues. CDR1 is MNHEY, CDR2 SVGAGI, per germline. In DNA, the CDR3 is TGTGCCAGCAGTACCTATCGCGGGGGAGGATACAATGAGCAGTTCTTC. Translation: CASSTYRGGGYNEQFF.

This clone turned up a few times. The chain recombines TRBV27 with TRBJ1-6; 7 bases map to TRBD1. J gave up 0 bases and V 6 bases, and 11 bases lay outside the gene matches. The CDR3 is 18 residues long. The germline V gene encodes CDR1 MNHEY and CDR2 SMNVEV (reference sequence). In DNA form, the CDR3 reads TGTGCCAGCAGCGAATCCTGGGACAGTAGCTCCTATAATTCACCCCTCCACTTT. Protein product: CASSESWDSSSYNSPLHF.

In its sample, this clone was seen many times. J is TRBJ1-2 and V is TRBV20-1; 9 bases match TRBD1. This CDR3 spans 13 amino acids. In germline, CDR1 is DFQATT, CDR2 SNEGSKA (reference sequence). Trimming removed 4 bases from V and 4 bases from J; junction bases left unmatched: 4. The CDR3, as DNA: TGCAGTGCTAAGGGACAGGGATCCTATGGCTACACCTTC. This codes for CSAKGQGSYGYTF.

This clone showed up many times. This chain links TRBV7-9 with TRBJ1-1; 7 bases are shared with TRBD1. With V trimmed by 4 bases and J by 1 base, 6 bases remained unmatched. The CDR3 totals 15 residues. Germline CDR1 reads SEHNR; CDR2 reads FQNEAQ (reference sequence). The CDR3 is CASSWRQGGNTEAFF. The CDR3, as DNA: TGTGCCAGCAGCTGGCGACAGGGAGGGAACACTGAAGCTTTCTTT.